This entry is about one T cell receptor (beta chain). Its antigen is as yet unknown. The CDR3 extends over 21 amino acids. V dropped 1 base and J dropped 0; count of bases not matched to a gene: 12. Per the germline V gene, CDR1 is SNHLY and CDR2 is FYNNEI. This record belongs to a study of Tregs in tolerant kidney transplant recipients. Findings of the study overall: Activated donor B cell expansion appeared to reveal the most relevant donor-specific TCRbeta repertoire. This study did not directly address biological reproducibility. The small number of patients limits these findings pending further validation.

The protocol was immunoSEQ multiplex PCR, while the TCRdb copy is restricted to in-frame clones and leaves out a portion. The sample lists some 250,000 clones; more than 65% were seen once. This clonotype originated in a human donor in good health. This rearrangement joins TRBV2 to TRBJ2-6; 10 bases agree with TRBD1. Specimen: CD4+ T cells from blood. The CDR3 nucleotides are TGTGCCAGCAGTGAAGTAGGGGCCCCGGGACAGGGGAACTCTGGGGCCAACGTCCTGACTTTC. Translating it yields CASSEVGAPGQGNSGANVLTF.